The clone carrying this TCR beta chain was observed at least ten times. The antigen is unknown. The record originates from a study of T cells in Graves' hyperthyroidism and ophthalmopathy. Study-level information: Before treatment of any kind, peripheral blood was taken at initial diagnosis. Study-wide findings and caveats: Model-based prediction identified ophthalmopathy a median about 6 months prior to its onset. Peripheral blood also featured most of the thyroid clonotypes expanded above 0.001.

An absence of ophthalmopathy progression within 18 months meant stable Graves' hyperthyroidism. V was trimmed by 6 bases and J by 1 base, leaving 18 bases between them. The CDR3 is 16 amino acids. Germline CDR1 is SQVTM and CDR2 is ANQGSEA. The TCR beta CDR3 regions underwent amplification using RNA transcripts as the source. The study used the HTBI primer set for a first-round RT-PCR of the TCR CDR3. TCRdb re-analysed the multiplex PCR reads in MiXCR, keeping a single row per CDR3 protein. Seen here are 90,000 to 120,000 distinct CDR3 sequences, about 16% observed once, and the top ten hold 42%. This chain joins TRBV29-1 and TRBJ2-2; D may be TRBD2 (7 bases). The TCR originated in a woman aged 50 to 60 with Graves' hyperthyroidism. Sample: blood. In DNA form, the CDR3 reads TGCAGCGTCGCCTCTGGGAGGGGGAAGAACACCGGGGAGCTGTTTTTT. Translation gives CSVASGRGKNTGELFF.